A single sample gave rise to the 31 T cell receptor beta chains below, sequenced in a study of T cells in Graves' hyperthyroidism and ophthalmopathy. TCR beta CDR3 regions were amplified from RNA. The HTBI primer set drove a first-round RT-PCR of the TCR CDR3. TCRdb passed the multiplex PCR reads through MiXCR, listing each CDR3 protein once. The data contain fewer than 750,000 distinct CDR3 sequences, roughly 50% of them singletons. The source material was peripheral blood or thyroid tissue (not recorded which). The source of these receptors is a woman between 18 and 30 years old with Graves' hyperthyroidism.

This clonotype was seen at least ten times. J is TRBJ2-7 and V is TRBV6-5, with TRBD1 matching 8 bases. CDR3 length: 14 amino acids. The V gene end was trimmed by 2 bases and the J gene end by 5 bases; junction bases not matched to a gene: 5. Germline V gene data show CDR1 as MNHEY and CDR2 as SVGAGI. DNA of the CDR3: TGTGCCAGCAGTTACCTGGACAGGGCACACGAGCAGTACTTC. Protein product: CASSYLDRAHEQYF.

The chain uses TRBV29-1 and TRBJ2-5, with D possibly matching TRBD1 (6 bases). The V and J ends lost 4 bases and 4 bases respectively, with 13 bases between them. This CDR3 is built from 13 residues. In germline, CDR1 is SQVTM, CDR2 ANQGSEA. The CDR3 spells CSVVGAEGETQYF. CDR3 DNA: TGCAGCGTTGTGGGGGCTGAGGGAGAGACCCAGTACTTC.

The chain recombines TRBV27 with TRBJ2-5, with D hard to call. Trimming stripped 0 bases from V and 4 bases from J, with 6 bases between. This CDR3 region has 13 residues. From germline, CDR1 is MNHEY and CDR2 SMNVEV (reference sequence). CDR3 in DNA: TGTGCCAGCAGTTTATCGCCGGGAGAGACCCAGTACTTC. Amino acids: CASSLSPGETQYF.

At least ten counts were recorded for this clonotype. The chain recombines TRBV20-1 with TRBJ1-1; D possibly corresponds to TRBD1 (6 bases). V was trimmed by 5 bases and J by 0 bases, leaving 13 bases between them. CDR1 and CDR2 (germline): DFQATT, SNEGSKA (reference sequence). The CDR3 sequence is 14 residues long. CDR3 in amino acids: CSARQDTMNTEAFF. The DNA for the CDR3 is TGCAGTGCTCGACAGGACACCATGAACACTGAAGCTTTCTTT.

This rearrangement joins TRBV20-1 to TRBJ2-2; TRBD2 agrees at 8 bases. V shed 6 bases and J 5 bases; nucleotides not matched to a gene: 14. CDR3 length: 16 residues. From germline, CDR1 is DFQATT and CDR2 SNEGSKA (reference sequence). The CDR3 DNA reads as TGCAGTGCCTTCGGGGGAGCGGGAGATGAAACCGGGGAGCTGTTTTTT. This sequence encodes CSAFGGAGDETGELFF.

This clonotype was seen a handful of times. The V and J genes are TRBV18 and TRBJ1-2; D gene unclear. The CDR3 contains 14 residues. V lost 0 bases and J 4 bases, leaving 9 bases between the germline ends. Germline CDR1 KGHSH, CDR2 LQKENI. This CDR3 reads CASSPPAGLYGYTF. In DNA, the CDR3 is TGTGCCAGCTCACCACCGGCAGGACTCTATGGCTACACCTTC.

V and J are TRBV7-2 and TRBJ2-5; D call uncertain. The CDR3 loop spans 15 amino acids. The V gene lost 1 base and the J gene lost 4 bases, with 13 bases spanning the gap. CDR1 and CDR2 (germline): SGHTA, FQGNSA. The CDR3 loop is CASSLGYSTPETQYF. CDR3 DNA: TGTGCCAGCAGCTTAGGCTATAGCACGCCAGAGACCCAGTACTTC. Using reference TRBV7-2 and TRBJ2-5 for the parts outside the CDR3, the full variable domain is GAGVSQSPSNKVTEKGKDVELRCDPISGHTALYWYRQSLGQGLEFLIYFQGNSAPDKSGLPSDRFSAERTGGSVSTLTIQRTQQEDSAVYLCASSLGYSTPETQYFGPGTRLLVL.

This clonotype was observed many times. J is TRBJ2-7 and V is TRBV11-3; 8 nucleotides agree with TRBD1. V shed 6 bases and J 1 base; nucleotides not matched to a gene: 2. The CDR3 runs 13 residues. CDR1 SGHNT and CDR2 YENEEA come from the germline V gene. The CDR3 sequence: CASRWTGSYEQYF. The CDR3 nucleotides read TGTGCCAGCAGATGGACAGGGTCCTACGAGCAGTACTTC.

This clonotype was recorded many times. The chain combines TRBV15 with TRBJ2-7; D perhaps matches TRBD1 (6 bases). The CDR3 has 13 amino acids. CDR1 and CDR2 (germline): LNHNV, YYDKDF (reference sequence). V lost 4 bases and J lost 5, with 12 bases in between. In nucleotides, the CDR3 is TGTGCCACCAGCAATACTCCAGGGGACGAGCAGTACTTC. It encodes CATSNTPGDEQYF.

This clonotype was counted at least ten times. This chain joins TRBV2 and TRBJ1-4, with 8 bases that match TRBD1. The V segment lost 7 bases and the J segment 11 bases; nucleotides outside the gene matches: 12. The CDR3 is 14 amino acids. CDR1 and CDR2 (germline): SNHLY, FYNNEI. The CDR3 region has the DNA TGTGCCAGCACCCCAAATTTACAGGGGGGGAAACTGTTTTTT. Its protein is CASTPNLQGGKLFF.

The count of this clonotype is one. In this CDR3 the conserved last residue, phenylalanine or tryptophan, is missing, so a read error is likely. It is unclear where the CDR3 begins or ends on the DNA, so no DNA is shown, and the CDR3 is as TCRdb lists it. CDR3 sequence reads: CASSLGIR. The chain has TRBV7-2 and TRBJ2-7. The CDR3 has 8 amino acids, counting both end residues. Germline CDR1 SGHTA, CDR2 FQGNSA.

The chain employs TRBV7-8 and TRBJ2-5; 8 bases agree with TRBD2. In germline, CDR1 is SGHVS, CDR2 FQNEAQ. This CDR3 contains 15 residues. The ends lost 5 bases at V and 11 bases at J; junction bases unmatched: 16. The CDR3 nucleotides are TGTGCCAGCAGCCTACCAGCGGGAGAGAATTTTGAGCAGTACTTC. Translation gives CASSLPAGENFEQYF. Using reference TRBV7-8 and TRBJ2-5 for the parts outside the CDR3, the full variable domain is GAGVSQSPRYKVAKRGQDVALRCDPISGHVSLFWYQQALGQGPEFLTYFQNEAQLDKSGLPSDRFFAERPEGSVSTLKIQRTQQEDSAVYLCASSLPAGENFEQYFGPGTRLLVL.

This sequence joins TRBV7-9 and TRBJ1-1; D unresolved. Trimming took off 7 bases at V and 4 bases at J, with 10 bases between the two ends. Looked up from germline, CDR1 is SEHNR and CDR2 is FQNEAQ (reference sequence). This CDR3 is built from 12 residues. This CDR3 is CASTQSGTEAFF. CDR3 nucleotide sequence: TGTGCCAGCACCCAATCAGGCACTGAAGCTTTCTTT. Filled out from reference TRBV7-9 and TRBJ1-1, the complete variable domain reads DTGVSQNPRHKITKRGQNVTFRCDPISEHNRLYWYRQTLGQGPEFLTYFQNEAQLEKSRLLSDRFSAERPKGSFSTLEIQRTEQGDSAMYLCASTQSGTEAFFGQGTRLTVV.

A single count supports this clonotype. V is TRBV24-1 and J is TRBJ2-5, with 7 bases aligning to TRBD2. The J call may be mistaken, given a closer DNA end match to TRBJ2-1. The CDR3 spans 15 residues. Germline V gene data show CDR1 as KGHDR and CDR2 as SFDVKD. CDR3 residues: CATSDPWRELNEQFF. DNA of the CDR3: TGTGCCACCAGTGATCCGTGGCGGGAGTTAAATGAGCAGTTCTTC.

This clonotype has only one observation. The chain couples TRBV7-2 to TRBJ1-3, with D unresolved. Germline CDR1 is SGHTA and CDR2 is FQGNSA. The CDR3 length is 15 residues. The V end lost 11 bases, the J end lost 4 bases, and 21 bases lay between the germline ends. In DNA, the CDR3 is TGTGCCTGGAGCTGGGCTGGGCCGCCGGGAAACACCATATATTTT. This encodes CAWSWAGPPGNTIYF. Full variable domain (missing parts from reference TRBV7-2 and TRBJ1-3): GAGVSQSPSNKVTEKGKDVELRCDPISGHTALYWYRQSLGQGLEFLIYFQGNSAPDKSGLPSDRFSAERTGGSVSTLTIQRTQQEDSAVYLCAWSWAGPPGNTIYFGEGSWLTVV.

This clonotype was seen only a few times. The genes are TRBV15 and TRBJ1-2, with 8 positions matching TRBD1. The germline gives CDR1 LNHNV, CDR2 YYDKDF (reference sequence). The junction had 1 base not matched to a gene; V was cut back by 0 bases and J by 7 bases. CDR3 size: 13 residues. The DNA for the CDR3 is TGTGCCACCAGCAGAGAGACAGGGGCTGGCTACACCTTC. Amino acids: CATSRETGAGYTF.

This clonotype came up many times. V and J are TRBV9 and TRBJ1-1; D is possibly TRBD1 (5 bases). Between the trimmed V and J ends, which lost 0 bases and 5 bases, there was a span of 11 bases. Germline V gene data show CDR1 as SGDLS and CDR2 as YYNGEE. There are 14 residues in the CDR3. CDR3 region: CASSVVGGGTEAFF. As DNA, the CDR3 is TGTGCCAGCAGCGTAGTGGGGGGGGGAACTGAAGCTTTCTTT.

The chain employs TRBV9 and TRBJ2-2; weak D call: TRBD1 (6 bases). The length of the CDR3 is 13 residues. With 2 bases removed from V and 8 bases from J, the gap between germline ends came to 10 bases. Germline CDR1 is SGDLS and CDR2 is YYNGEE. The CDR3 spells CASSVTGMGELFF. The CDR3 DNA is TGTGCCAGCAGCGTTACAGGGATGGGGGAGCTGTTTTTT.

This clonotype was counted a few times. A much larger clone differs by one base, so this may be a read error. The rearrangement uses TRBV29-1 and TRBJ1-3; D remains ambiguous. Germline CDR1 reads SQVTM; CDR2 reads ANQGSEA. The CDR3 is 13 amino acids. The CDR3 loop reads CGAQGPSGNTIYF. CDR3 bases: TGCGGCGCTCAAGGACCCTCTGGAAACACCATATATTTT.

The V and J genes are TRBV20-1 and TRBJ1-6; D may be TRBD1 (6 bases). The V end was cut by 4 bases, the J end by 7 bases, with 14 bases between. CDR1 and CDR2 (germline): DFQATT, SNEGSKA (reference sequence). CDR3 length: 14 amino acids. This CDR3 reads CSATTGSENSPLHF. CDR3 in DNA: TGCAGTGCTACAACAGGGTCAGAGAATTCACCCCTCCACTTT.

The chain combines TRBV20-1 with TRBJ2-1; D gene ambiguous. This CDR3 has 14 residues. V was trimmed by 3 bases and J by 3 bases, leaving 12 bases between them. From germline, CDR1 is DFQATT and CDR2 SNEGSKA (reference sequence). CDR3 protein: CSARDRSLYNEQFF. CDR3 sequence (DNA): TGCAGTGCTAGGGATCGAAGCCTCTACAATGAGCAGTTCTTC.

This clonotype showed up many times. The chain is built from TRBV19 and TRBJ1-2; the D gene is possibly TRBD1 (5 bases). Germline CDR1 reads LNHDA; CDR2 reads SQIVND (reference sequence). V shed 3 bases and J shed 10 bases, with 12 bases lying between them. This CDR3 is 12 amino acids long. The CDR3 spells CASSIFSGSYTF. CDR3 nucleotide sequence: TGTGCCAGTAGTATCTTTTCAGGGTCCTACACCTTC.

CDR3 bases: TGTGCCAGCAGCTTAACGGTCACAGCGAACACCGGGGAGCTGTTTTTT. Its protein is CASSLTVTANTGELFF. The chain has TRBV7-3 and TRBJ2-2; D is unclear. CDR1 SGHTA and CDR2 FQGTGA come from the germline V gene. This CDR3 has 16 amino acids. Between the trimmed V and J ends, which lost 0 bases and 0 bases, there was a span of 8 bases.

The V and J genes are TRBV2 and TRBJ1-4; D is unresolved. V was shortened by 1 base and J by 6 bases, with 6 bases between the two germline ends. Looked up from germline, CDR1 is SNHLY and CDR2 is FYNNEI. This CDR3 region has 13 residues. This chain's CDR3 is CASSEEDYEKLFF. CDR3 DNA sequence: TGTGCCAGCAGTGAAGAGGATTATGAAAAACTGTTTTTT.

In its sample, this clonotype was seen many times. The rearrangement uses TRBV5-1 and TRBJ2-5; maybe TRBD2 (5 bases). CDR1 is SGHRS, CDR2 YFSETQ, per germline. The CDR3 sequence is 14 residues long. Trimming pared 4 bases from V and 2 bases from J, leaving 12 bases between. The CDR3 nucleotides are TGCGCCAGCAGCCCAGCGGCTACTCAAGAGACCCAGTACTTC. Amino acids: CASSPAATQETQYF. Full variable domain (outside the CDR3, taken from reference TRBV5-1 and TRBJ2-5): KAGVTQTPRYLIKTRGQQVTLSCSPISGHRSVSWYQQTPGQGLQFLFEYFSETQRNKGNFPGRFSGRQFSNSRSEMNVSTLELGDSALYLCASSPAATQETQYFGPGTRLLVL.

The rearrangement uses TRBV7-2 and TRBJ2-7, with 9 positions matching TRBD2. This CDR3 spans 15 amino acids. From germline, CDR1 is SGHTA and CDR2 FQGNSA. Trimming took 5 bases from V and 4 from J; bases not matched to a gene: 9. CDR3 bases: TGTGCCAGCAGCCCACCTGATGCGGGAGGGTACGAGCAGTACTTC. Its translation is CASSPPDAGGYEQYF.

Of note for this clonotype: Relative to the germline gene, one junction end is altered; a read error may explain this. This chain joins TRBV4-1 and TRBJ2-5; D not resolved. The CDR3 length is 14 residues. Germline CDR1 and CDR2: MGHRA and YSYEKL. DNA of the CDR3: TGCGCCAGCAGCTTGGTGGCAGTACAAGGGACCCAGTACTTC. Amino acids: CASSLVAVQGTQYF.

This clonotype was counted ten times or more. J is TRBJ2-5 and V is TRBV6-6, with TRBD1 matching 10 bases. This CDR3 is 15 amino acids long. Per the germline V gene, CDR1 is MNHNY and CDR2 is SVGAGI (reference sequence). V shed 6 bases and J 5 bases; nucleotides not matched to a gene: 9. CDR3 sequence reads: CASSLGTGDTETQYF. The CDR3 nucleotides read TGTGCCAGCAGCCTCGGGACAGGGGATACCGAGACCCAGTACTTC.

The chain joins TRBV7-9 to TRBJ1-1; 7 positions agree with TRBD1. The V gene end was trimmed by 7 bases and the J gene end by 9 bases; junction bases not matched to a gene: 11. The CDR3 runs 13 residues. The germline V gene encodes CDR1 SEHNR and CDR2 FQNEAQ (reference sequence). In DNA, the CDR3 is TGTGCCAGCAACGTCCGGGACAGACCCAAAGCTTTCTTT. Its translation is CASNVRDRPKAFF.

A remark on this clonotype: A read error may be the cause here, since a much bigger clone is one base away. The conserved phenylalanine or tryptophan is not found at the CDR3 terminus, so this likely reflects a read error. V is TRBV9 and J is TRBJ1-2; the match to TRBD1 covers 11 bases. CDR1 is SGDLS and CDR2 is YYNGEE in the germline V gene. V lost 3 bases to trimming and J lost 3 bases; unmatched junction nucleotides: 13. The CDR3 is made up of 18 amino acids. The chain's CDR3 is CASSAHWDRGISDYGYTL. CDR3 bases: TGTGCCAGCAGCGCTCACTGGGACAGGGGGATTTCCGACTATGGCTACACCCTC.

The chain combines TRBV11-3 with TRBJ1-4; a possible D gene is TRBD1 (6 bases). Between the trimmed V and J ends, which lost 0 bases and 5 bases, there was a span of 10 bases. Germline V lookup: CDR1 SGHNT, CDR2 YENEEA. CDR3 size: 15 residues. The DNA of the CDR3 is TGTGCCAGCAGCTTAGATGGGGACAAAAATGAAAAACTGTTTTTT. Residues: CASSLDGDKNEKLFF.